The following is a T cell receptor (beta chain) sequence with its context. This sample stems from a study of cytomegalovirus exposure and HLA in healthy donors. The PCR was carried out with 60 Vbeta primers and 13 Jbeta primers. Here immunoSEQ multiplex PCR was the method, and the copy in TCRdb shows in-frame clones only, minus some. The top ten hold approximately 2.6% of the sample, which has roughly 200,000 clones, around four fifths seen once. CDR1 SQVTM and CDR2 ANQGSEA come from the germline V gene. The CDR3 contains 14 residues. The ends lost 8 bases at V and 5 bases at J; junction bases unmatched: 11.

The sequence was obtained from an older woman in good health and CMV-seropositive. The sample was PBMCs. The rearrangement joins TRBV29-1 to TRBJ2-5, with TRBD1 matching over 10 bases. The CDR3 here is CSTRQGAVGETQYF. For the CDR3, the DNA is TGCAGCACCCGACAGGGGGCGGTGGGGGAGACCCAGTACTTC.